The sequence of this T cell receptor beta chain was determined in a study of blood T cell repertoires in COVID-19. Study background: Sources were T cells, B-cell-depleted T cells, or PBMCs; the material itself was cDNA or gDNA.

The protocol was immunoSEQ multiplex PCR, while the TCRdb copy is restricted to in-frame clones and leaves out a portion. This table holds about 140,000 clones, 79% found once. The CDR3 extends over 14 amino acids. Trimming shortened V by 3 bases and J by 5 bases, and 13 bases separated the two germline ends. CDR1 and CDR2 (germline): MGHDK, SYGVNS. This TCR came from a man aged 50 or older with active or convalescent COVID-19. The V and J genes are TRBV25-1 and TRBJ1-1, with D possibly being TRBD1 (5 bases). Material for sequencing was peripheral blood. The CDR3 protein is CASSDGRVGTEAFF. Here the CDR3 DNA reads TGTGCCAGCAGTGACGGCAGGGTGGGGACTGAAGCTTTCTTT.